One and the same sample provided the 21 T cell receptor beta chains below, sequenced in a study of CD8+ T cells in alopecia areata. The treatment was: oral pan-JAK inhibitor, 5-10 mg twice daily. cDNA prepared by RNA extraction and subsequent reverse transcription served as the template for sequencing. Here immunoSEQ multiplex PCR was the method, and the copy in TCRdb shows in-frame clones only, minus some. The sample contains about 76,000 clones, about 71% of which appear only once. The source was CD8+ T cells sorted from blood, collected at week 24, from a patient treated with tofacitinib. Receptor source: a human donor with alopecia areata.

The V gene is TRBV6-5, the J gene TRBJ2-7; no reliable D call. Germline loops: CDR1 MNHEY, CDR2 SVGAGI. The CDR3 consists of 13 residues. V lost 2 bases and J lost 0, with 5 bases in between. The CDR3 loop reads CASSYATSYEQYF. DNA for the CDR3: TGTGCCAGCAGTTACGCCACCTCCTACGAGCAGTACTTC.

This chain uses TRBV27 with TRBJ1-5; TRBD1 is a possible D gene (5 bases). The CDR3 extends over 13 amino acids. CDR1 and CDR2 from the germline V gene are MNHEY and SMNVEV (reference sequence). Trimming pared 11 bases from V and 1 base from J, leaving 12 bases between. The CDR3 sequence is CASRRDSNQPQHF. Written as DNA, the CDR3 is TGTGCCTCTAGACGGGACAGCAATCAGCCCCAGCATTTT.

The genes are TRBV4-2 and TRBJ2-1; D might be TRBD2 (5 bases). Germline CDR1 LGHNA, CDR2 YNFKEQ. Trimming removed 1 base at V and 10 bases at J, with 17 bases between. CDR3 length equals 15 residues. CDR3 nucleotides: TGTGCCAGCAGCCAAGCGGACTCTTGGGTAGAAGAGCAGTTCTTC. This gives the protein CASSQADSWVEEQFF.

The V call is TRBV2, the J call TRBJ1-2, with D perhaps matching TRBD1 (5 bases). The CDR3 extends over 13 amino acids. The germline V gene has CDR1 SNHLY and CDR2 FYNNEI. V was shortened by 8 bases and J by 4 bases, with 14 bases between the two germline ends. The CDR3 loop is CASLGGTAYGYTF. The CDR3 coding sequence is TGTGCCAGCCTCGGAGGGACGGCCTATGGCTACACCTTC. Variable domain in full (rest from reference TRBV2 and TRBJ1-2): EPEVTQTPSHQVTQMGQEVILRCVPISNHLYFYWYRQILGQKVEFLVSFYNNEISEKSEIFDDQFSVERPDGSNFTLKIRSTKLEDSAMYFCASLGGTAYGYTFGSGTRLTVV.

J is TRBJ1-6 and V is TRBV28, with 9 bases identical to TRBD1. The germline V gene encodes CDR1 MDHEN and CDR2 SYDVKM. This CDR3 has 15 residues. Germline trimming cut 4 bases from V and 10 bases from J; bases unmatched to any gene: 8. The CDR3 DNA follows: TGTGCCAGCAGTTCCCGGGACAGGGTAGGGTCACCCCTCCACTTT. Protein sequence: CASSSRDRVGSPLHF. The variable domain in full, completed from reference TRBV28 and TRBJ1-6, reads DVKVTQSSRYLVKRTGEKVFLECVQDMDHENMFWYRQDPGLGLRLIYFSYDVKMKEKGDIPEGYSVSREKKERFSLILESASTNQTSMYLCASSSRDRVGSPLHFGNGTRLTVT.

The V gene is TRBV30, the J gene TRBJ2-7; 7 nucleotides agree with TRBD2. The CDR3 totals 15 residues. The V and J ends lost 1 base and 3 bases, in that order; junction bases with no gene match: 9. The germline V gene encodes CDR1 GTSNPN and CDR2 SVGIG (reference sequence). The CDR3 DNA is TGTGCCTGGAGTGGGACGGACGGGGGGATCTACGAGCAGTACTTC. This codes for CAWSGTDGGIYEQYF.

The chain employs TRBV27 and TRBJ2-1; perhaps TRBD2 as D (5 bases). Trimming shortened V by 5 bases and J by 0 bases, and 14 bases separated the two germline ends. The CDR3 consists of 16 residues. CDR1 is MNHEY, CDR2 SMNVEV, per germline (reference sequence). DNA of the CDR3: TGTGCCAGCAGTGCCCCATCTAGCAGCTCCTACAATGAGCAGTTCTTC. Encoded protein: CASSAPSSSSYNEQFF.

The chain uses TRBV14 and TRBJ2-7; D uncertain. Trimming took 5 bases from V and 0 from J, leaving 5 bases between them. The CDR3 length is 12 residues. Germline loops: CDR1 SGHDN, CDR2 FVKESK. CDR3 DNA sequence: TGTGCCAGCAGCGTTGACTCCTACGAGCAGTACTTC. As protein: CASSVDSYEQYF.

This chain joins TRBV7-9 and TRBJ2-3, with D perhaps matching TRBD2 (6 bases). In germline, CDR1 is SEHNR, CDR2 FQNEAQ (reference sequence). CDR3 size: 13 residues. Between the trimmed V and J ends, which lost 2 bases and 4 bases, there was a span of 7 bases. The CDR3 region is CASSLPGADTQYF. The CDR3 DNA reads as TGTGCCAGCAGCTTACCGGGAGCAGATACGCAGTATTTT.

The chain has TRBV27 and TRBJ2-7; the D gene is possibly TRBD1 (6 bases). CDR1 and CDR2 (germline): MNHEY, SMNVEV (reference sequence). Trimming removed 2 bases from V and 3 bases from J, with 8 bases in between. The CDR3 spans 13 residues. The CDR3 sequence is CASSLGTSYEQYF. The CDR3 DNA is TGTGCCAGCAGTTTAGGGACAAGCTACGAGCAGTACTTC.

This chain joins TRBV9 and TRBJ2-5; TRBD1 aligns across 7 bases. The germline CDR1 and CDR2 sequences are SGDLS and YYNGEE. V shed 4 bases and J 0 bases; nucleotides not matched to a gene: 12. This CDR3 region has 17 residues. The DNA of the CDR3 is TGTGCCAGCAGCCCCCGGGACAGTCAAGAGTACCAAGAGACCCAGTACTTC. Its translation: CASSPRDSQEYQETQYF. Using reference TRBV9 and TRBJ2-5 for the parts outside the CDR3, the full variable domain is DSGVTQTPKHLITATGQRVTLRCSPRSGDLSVYWYQQSLDQGLQFLIQYYNGEERAKGNILERFSAQQFPDLHSELNLSSLELGDSALYFCASSPRDSQEYQETQYFGPGTRLLVL.

This chain joins TRBV13 and TRBJ2-1, with TRBD1 identical over 9 bases. This CDR3 is 14 amino acids long. V was clipped by 7 bases and J by 7 bases; unmatched bases: 8. Germline V CDR1 and CDR2: PRHDT, FYEKMQ (reference sequence). The CDR3 is CASTSGTGLNEQFF. In DNA, the CDR3 is TGTGCCAGCACCAGCGGGACAGGGTTGAATGAGCAGTTCTTC.

This clone was counted only a few times. The chain has TRBV6-5 and TRBJ2-3; D tentatively reads TRBD1 or TRBD2 (5 bases each). The CDR3 contains 15 residues. The germline V and J ends were trimmed by 2 bases and 6 bases, with 15 bases remaining between them. Germline CDR1 reads MNHEY; CDR2 reads SVGAGI. The CDR3: CASSYGTGREDTQYF. Here the CDR3 DNA reads TGTGCCAGCAGTTACGGGACGGGGAGAGAGGATACGCAGTATTTT.

V is TRBV7-9 and J is TRBJ2-2; D is unclear. Between the trimmed V and J ends, which lost 2 bases and 10 bases, there was a span of 2 bases. Germline V gene lookup returns CDR1 SEHNR and CDR2 FQNEAQ (reference sequence). There are 10 residues in the CDR3. The CDR3 bases are TGTGCCAGCAGCTTATCGGAGCTGTTTTTT. It is translated as CASSLSELFF.

This chain connects TRBV4-3 to TRBJ2-7, with a tentative D call TRBD2 (6 bases). CDR1 LGHNA and CDR2 YSLEER come from the germline V gene. The CDR3 contains 15 residues. With 4 bases removed from V and 3 bases from J, the gap between germline ends came to 16 bases. CDR3 sequence reads: CASSLGTGVGYEQYF. The CDR3 DNA reads TGCGCCAGCAGCCTGGGGACGGGGGTAGGCTACGAGCAGTACTTC.

Only a few counts were recorded for this clone. The rearrangement joins TRBV16 to TRBJ2-2; D ambiguous. Trimming shortened V by 0 bases and J by 7 bases, and 3 bases separated the two germline ends. The CDR3 spans 12 residues. Germline V gene lookup returns CDR1 KGHSY and CDR2 FQNENV. CDR3 sequence: CASSQSVGELFF. As DNA, the CDR3 is TGTGCCAGCAGCCAATCGGTCGGGGAGCTGTTTTTT. Looking up the rest from reference TRBV16 and TRBJ2-2 gives the full variable domain: GEEVAQTPKHLVRGEGQKAKLYCAPIKGHSYVFWYQQVLKNEFKFLISFQNENVFDETGMPKERFSAKCLPNSPCSLEIQATKLEDSAVYFCASSQSVGELFFGEGSRLTVL.

The chain carries TRBV4-3 and TRBJ1-1; 9 positions agree with TRBD1. Looked up from germline, CDR1 is LGHNA and CDR2 is YSLEER. This CDR3 region has 15 residues. Trimming took 3 bases from V and 4 from J; bases not matched to a gene: 6. The CDR3 DNA follows: TGCGCCAGCAGCCATTGGGACAGGGCGCGCACTGAAGCTTTCTTT. It translates to CASSHWDRARTEAFF.

The chain joins TRBV7-3 to TRBJ2-1; D assignment may be TRBD1 or TRBD2 (5 bases each). The germline CDR1 and CDR2 sequences are SGHTA and FQGTGA. CDR3 length: 16 amino acids. V was cut by 3 bases and J by 3 bases, with 15 bases left in between. As DNA, the CDR3 is TGTGCCAGCAGCTTGATCGACAGCGGCCGCTACAATGAGCAGTTCTTC. Its protein is CASSLIDSGRYNEQFF. Full variable domain (outside the CDR3, taken from reference TRBV7-3 and TRBJ2-1): GAGVSQTPSNKVTEKGKYVELRCDPISGHTALYWYRQSLGQGPEFLIYFQGTGAADDSGLPNDRFFAVRPEGSVSTLKIQRTERGDSAVYLCASSLIDSGRYNEQFFGPGTRLTVL.

In this sample, this clone turned up a few times. This chain's CDR3 is CASRGTYSNQPQHF. The CDR3, as DNA: TGTGCCAGCAGAGGGACGTATAGCAATCAGCCCCAGCATTTT. The chain has TRBV27 and TRBJ1-5, with D possibly being TRBD1 (5 bases). The CDR3 runs to 14 residues. Germline V gives CDR1 MNHEY, CDR2 SMNVEV (reference sequence). Between the trimmed V and J ends, which lost 6 bases and 0 bases, there was a span of 9 bases.

This chain links TRBV5-5 with TRBJ1-1; D gene uncertain. Germline CDR1 SGHKS, CDR2 YYEKEE (reference sequence). Trimming removed 5 bases at V and 1 base at J, with 3 bases between. The CDR3 has 11 residues. The CDR3 DNA reads TGTGCCAGCAGTCAGAACACTGAAGCTTTCTTT. The encoded protein is CASSQNTEAFF.

The V and J genes are TRBV30 and TRBJ2-2; TRBD1 agrees at 11 bases. CDR1 and CDR2 from the germline V gene are GTSNPN and SVGIG (reference sequence). This CDR3 comprises 17 residues. V lost 5 bases, J lost 5 bases, and 13 bases stayed unmatched. The CDR3 bases are TGTGCCTGGGGGCTAGGGACAGGGGGTTTGTTGACCGGGGAGCTGTTTTTT. Protein sequence: CAWGLGTGGLLTGELFF. Using reference TRBV30 and TRBJ2-2 for the parts outside the CDR3, the full variable domain is SQTIHQWPATLVQPVGSPLSLECTVEGTSNPNLYWYRQAAGRGLQLLFYSVGIGQISSEVPQNLSASRPQDRQFILSSKKLLLSDSGFYLCAWGLGTGGLLTGELFFGEGSRLTVL.